This T cell receptor beta chain derives from a study of OX40 agonist ivuxolimab in advanced cancers. Overall study context: An agonistic anti-OX40 (CD134) antibody, ivuxolimab, was used to treat the patients.

General study findings and limits: At doses 0.1 to 3.0 mg/kg, CD4+ and CD8+ clones expanded.

A remark on this clone: Its antigen is as yet unknown.

Assay used: immunoSEQ multiplex PCR; TCRdb lists only in-frame clones, some missing. The data contain under 85,000 clones, around nine tenths of them singletons. The source of this sequence is an adult with an advanced solid tumor such as melanoma, head and neck, liver or kidney cancer. The input for sequencing was CD4+ or CD8+ T cells sorted from blood, taken in a trial of the OX40 agonist ivuxolimab.

CDR3 sequence: CAISEWGAGDEKLFF. CDR3 bases: TGTGCCATCAGTGAGTGGGGGGCAGGAGATGAAAAACTGTTTTTT. The chain employs TRBV10-3 and TRBJ1-4; a possible D gene is TRBD1 (6 bases). CDR1 ENHRY and CDR2 SYGVKD come from the germline V gene. V was shortened by 1 base and J by 6 bases, with 12 bases between the two germline ends. This CDR3 spans 15 amino acids.